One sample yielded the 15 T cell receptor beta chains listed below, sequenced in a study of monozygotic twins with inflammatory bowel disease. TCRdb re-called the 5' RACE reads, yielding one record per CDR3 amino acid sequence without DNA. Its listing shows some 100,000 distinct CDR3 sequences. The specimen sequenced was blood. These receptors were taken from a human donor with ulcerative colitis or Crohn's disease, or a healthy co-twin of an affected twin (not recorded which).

This CDR3 is CPPTAIDYELYF. This chain links TRBV27 with TRBJ2-7; absent DNA, TCRdb's TRBD1 call cannot be checked. Germline CDR1 reads MNHEY; CDR2 reads SMNVEV (reference sequence). The CDR3 is 12 amino acids.

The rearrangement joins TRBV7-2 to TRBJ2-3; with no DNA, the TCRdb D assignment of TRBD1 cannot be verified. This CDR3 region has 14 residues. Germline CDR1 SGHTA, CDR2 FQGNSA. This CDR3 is CASSPTGGSDTQYF. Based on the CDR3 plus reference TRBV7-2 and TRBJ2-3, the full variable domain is GAGVSQSPSNKVTEKGKDVELRCDPISGHTALYWYRQSLGQGLEFLIYFQGNSAPDKSGLPSDRFSAERTGGSVSTLTIQRTQQEDSAVYLCASSPTGGSDTQYFGPGTRLTVL.

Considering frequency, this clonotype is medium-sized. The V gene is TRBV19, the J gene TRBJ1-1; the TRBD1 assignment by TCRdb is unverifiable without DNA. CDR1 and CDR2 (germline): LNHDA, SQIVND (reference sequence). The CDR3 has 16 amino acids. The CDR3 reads CASIPPGGTGATEAFF.

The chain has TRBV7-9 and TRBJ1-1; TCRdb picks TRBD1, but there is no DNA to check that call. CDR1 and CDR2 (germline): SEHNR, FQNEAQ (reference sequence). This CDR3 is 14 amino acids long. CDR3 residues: CASSPPPIGPEAFF.

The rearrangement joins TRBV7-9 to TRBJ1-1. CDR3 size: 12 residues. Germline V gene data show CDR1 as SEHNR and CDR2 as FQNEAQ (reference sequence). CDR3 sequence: CASSGVNTKAFF.

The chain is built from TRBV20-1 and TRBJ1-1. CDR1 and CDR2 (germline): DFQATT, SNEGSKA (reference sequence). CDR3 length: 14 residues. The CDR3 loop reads CSARDTNTITEAFF.

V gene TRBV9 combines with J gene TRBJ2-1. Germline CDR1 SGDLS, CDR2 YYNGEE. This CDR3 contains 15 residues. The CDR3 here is CASSVITANYNEQFF.

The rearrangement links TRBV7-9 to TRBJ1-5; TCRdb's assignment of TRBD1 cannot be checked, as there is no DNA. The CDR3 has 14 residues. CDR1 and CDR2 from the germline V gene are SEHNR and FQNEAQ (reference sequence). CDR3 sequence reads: CASSLQGYNQPQHF.

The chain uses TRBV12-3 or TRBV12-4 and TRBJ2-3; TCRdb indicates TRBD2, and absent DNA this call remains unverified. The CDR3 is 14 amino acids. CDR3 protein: CASSFRAQAGTQYF.

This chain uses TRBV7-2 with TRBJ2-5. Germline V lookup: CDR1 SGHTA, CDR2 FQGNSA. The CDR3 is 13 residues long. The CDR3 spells CASSLNLVETQYF.

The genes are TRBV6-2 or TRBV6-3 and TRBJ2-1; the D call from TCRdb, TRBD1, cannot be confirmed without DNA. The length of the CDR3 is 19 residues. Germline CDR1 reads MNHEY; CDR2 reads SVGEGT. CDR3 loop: CASSYPRTGRDSSYNEQFF.

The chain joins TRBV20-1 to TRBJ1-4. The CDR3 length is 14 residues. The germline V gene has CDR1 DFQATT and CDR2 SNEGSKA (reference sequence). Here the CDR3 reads CSARWRTANEKLFF.

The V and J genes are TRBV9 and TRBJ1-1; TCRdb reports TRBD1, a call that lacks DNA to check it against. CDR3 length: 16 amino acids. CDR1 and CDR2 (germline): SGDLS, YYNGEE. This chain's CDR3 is CASSKDRGPMNTEAFF.

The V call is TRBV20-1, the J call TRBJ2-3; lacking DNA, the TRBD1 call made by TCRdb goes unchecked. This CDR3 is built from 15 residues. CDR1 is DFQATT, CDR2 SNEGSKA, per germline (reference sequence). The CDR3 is CSATTGGGWTDTQYF.

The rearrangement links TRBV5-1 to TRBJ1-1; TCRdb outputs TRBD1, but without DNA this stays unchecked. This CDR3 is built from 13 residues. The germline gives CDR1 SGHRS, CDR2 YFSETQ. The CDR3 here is CASSRGWNTEAFF.